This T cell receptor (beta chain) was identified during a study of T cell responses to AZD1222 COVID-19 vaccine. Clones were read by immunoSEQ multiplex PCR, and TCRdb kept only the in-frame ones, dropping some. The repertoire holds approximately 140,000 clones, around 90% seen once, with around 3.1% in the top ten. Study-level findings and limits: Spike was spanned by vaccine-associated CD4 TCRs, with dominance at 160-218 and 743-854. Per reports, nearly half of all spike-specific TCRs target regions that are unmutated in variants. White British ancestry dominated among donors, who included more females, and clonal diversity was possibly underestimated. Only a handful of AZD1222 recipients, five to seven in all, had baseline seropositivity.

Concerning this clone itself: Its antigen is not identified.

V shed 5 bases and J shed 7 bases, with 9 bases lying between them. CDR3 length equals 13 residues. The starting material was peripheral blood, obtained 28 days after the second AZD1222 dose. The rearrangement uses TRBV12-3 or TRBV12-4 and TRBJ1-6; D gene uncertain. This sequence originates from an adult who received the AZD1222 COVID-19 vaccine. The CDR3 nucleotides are TGTGCCAGCAGTCCCAATATGAATTCACCCCTCCACTTT. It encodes CASSPNMNSPLHF.